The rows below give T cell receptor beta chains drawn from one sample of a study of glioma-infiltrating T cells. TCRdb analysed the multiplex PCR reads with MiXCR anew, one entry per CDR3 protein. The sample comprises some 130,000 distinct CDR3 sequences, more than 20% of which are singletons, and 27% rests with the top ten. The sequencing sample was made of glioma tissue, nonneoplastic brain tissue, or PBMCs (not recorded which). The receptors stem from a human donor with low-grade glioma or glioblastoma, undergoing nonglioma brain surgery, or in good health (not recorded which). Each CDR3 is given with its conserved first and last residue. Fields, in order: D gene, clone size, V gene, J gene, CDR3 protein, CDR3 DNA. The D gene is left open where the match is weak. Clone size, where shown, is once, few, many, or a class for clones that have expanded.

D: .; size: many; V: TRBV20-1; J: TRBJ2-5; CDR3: CSATRQGVETQYF; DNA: TGCAGTGCAACCCGCCAGGGCGTGGAGACCCAGTACTTC
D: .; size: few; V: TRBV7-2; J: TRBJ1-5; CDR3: CASSFPSTWLPQHF; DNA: TGTGCCAGCAGCTTCCCCTCAACCTGGTTGCCCCAGCATTTT
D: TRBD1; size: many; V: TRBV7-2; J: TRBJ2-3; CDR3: CASSRDRGAGTQYF; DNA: TGTGCCAGCAGCCGGGACAGGGGAGCGGGTACGCAGTATTTT
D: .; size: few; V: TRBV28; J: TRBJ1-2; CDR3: CASSSLRDKYYGYTF; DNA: TGTGCCAGCAGTTCCCTCCGGGACAAGTACTATGGCTACACCTTC
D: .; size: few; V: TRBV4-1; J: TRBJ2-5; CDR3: CASSRDGTEETQYF; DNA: TGCGCCAGCAGCCGGGACGGGACTGAAGAGACCCAGTACTTC
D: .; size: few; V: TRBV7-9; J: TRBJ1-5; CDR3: CASSSYPGQNSNQPQHF; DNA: TGTGCCAGCAGCTCTTACCCTGGACAGAATAGCAATCAGCCCCAGCATTTT
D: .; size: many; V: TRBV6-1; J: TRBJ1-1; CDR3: CASRPKGGYATEAFF; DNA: TGTGCCAGCAGACCAAAGGGGGGCTACGCCACTGAAGCTTTCTTT
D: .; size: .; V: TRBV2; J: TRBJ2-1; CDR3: CASIEFSEQFF; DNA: TGTGCCAGCATCGAGTTCAGTGAGCAGTTCTTC
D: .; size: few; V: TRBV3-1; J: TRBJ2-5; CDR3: CASSQEYQETQYF; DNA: TGTGCCAGCAGCCAAGAATACCAAGAGACCCAGTACTTC
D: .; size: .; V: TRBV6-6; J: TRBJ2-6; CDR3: CASSYSLSSGANVLTF; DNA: TGTGCCAGCAGTTACTCCCTCTCCTCTGGGGCCAACGTCCTGACTTTC
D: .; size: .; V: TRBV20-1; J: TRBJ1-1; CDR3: CSAREEAGTEAFF; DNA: TGCAGTGCTAGAGAGGAGGCCGGCACTGAAGCTTTCTTT